This is a list of T cell receptor beta chains from one sample in a study of T cell responses to AZD1222 COVID-19 vaccine. Profiling relied on immunoSEQ multiplex PCR, and the TCRdb table lists in-frame clones only, not all of them. Seen here are over 150,000 clones, just over 85% observed once, and the top ten hold around 0.5%. This material consisted of peripheral blood, taken on day 0 of AZD1222 vaccination. These receptor sequences come from an adult in good health. The CDR3 runs from the conserved cysteine through the conserved F or W. D genes are given only for firm matches. Clone size is shown for a subset of rows, as once, few, many or a class of expanded clone.

CDR3 protein | CDR3 DNA | J gene | D gene | clone size | V gene
CASSWDRGGYNEQFF | TGTGCCAGCAGCTGGGACAGGGGGGGATACAATGAGCAGTTCTTC | TRBJ2-1 | TRBD1 | NA | TRBV7-3
CAITPDRGQDTQYF | TGTGCCATCACCCCGGACAGGGGGCAAGATACGCAGTATTTT | TRBJ2-3 | TRBD1 | NA | TRBV10-3
CASSPMRGEFSYEQYF | TGTGCCAGCAGCCCGATGAGGGGGGAATTCTCCTACGAGCAGTACTTC | TRBJ2-7 | NA | NA | TRBV7-9
CASSFEGGNTEAFF | TGCGCCAGCAGCTTCGAGGGAGGGAACACTGAAGCTTTCTTT | TRBJ1-1 | NA | once | TRBV5-1
CAIRAGAYNEQFF | TGTGCCATCCGGGCAGGAGCCTACAATGAGCAGTTCTTC | TRBJ2-1 | NA | NA | TRBV10-3
CSASIGLANRETQYF | TGCAGTGCTAGTATTGGACTAGCGAATCGAGAGACCCAGTACTTC | TRBJ2-5 | TRBD2 | NA | TRBV20-1
CASSPGTVNTEAFF | TGTGCCAGCAGCCCTGGGACGGTGAACACTGAAGCTTTCTTT | TRBJ1-1 | NA | once | TRBV7-2
CAITSQHSGGAEQFF | TGTGCCATCACCTCCCAGCATAGCGGGGGAGCTGAGCAGTTCTTC | TRBJ2-1 | TRBD2 | NA | TRBV10-3
CATRQGVDYGYTF | TGTGCCACCAGACAGGGCGTGGACTATGGCTACACCTTC | TRBJ1-2 | NA | once | TRBV15
CASSLPRGTGGEKLFF | TGTGCCAGCAGTTTGCCGAGGGGGACAGGGGGTGAAAAACTGTTTTTT | TRBJ1-4 | TRBD1 | NA | TRBV28
CASSASGRAANEQFF | TGTGCCAGTAGTGCTAGCGGGAGGGCCGCCAATGAGCAGTTCTTC | TRBJ2-1 | TRBD2 | NA | TRBV19
CASSEAGDTFEAFF | TGTGCCAGCAGTGAAGCAGGAGACACCTTTGAAGCTTTCTTT | TRBJ1-1 | NA | NA | TRBV6-1
CASSRIAGGSYNEQFF | TGTGCCAGCAGTCGAATAGCGGGAGGGTCCTACAATGAGCAGTTCTTC | TRBJ2-1 | TRBD2 | NA | TRBV9
CASSQRDRGQAEAFF | TGTGCCAGCAGCCAACGGGACAGGGGGCAAGCTGAAGCTTTCTTT | TRBJ1-1 | TRBD1 | NA | TRBV3-1/TRBV3-2
CASSSGARAQPQHF | TGTGCCAGCAGCTCGGGGGCGAGGGCTCAGCCCCAGCATTTT | TRBJ1-5 | NA | NA | TRBV7-9
CASSLFGGWDYGYTF | TGTGCCAGCAGCTTATTTGGGGGTTGGGACTATGGCTACACCTTC | TRBJ1-2 | NA | NA | TRBV7-3
CSEGSPGDTQYF | TGCAGCGAGGGAAGCCCGGGAGATACGCAGTATTTT | TRBJ2-3 | NA | NA | TRBV29-1
CATSRVSNTGELFF | TGTGCCACCAGTCGGGTTTCGAACACCGGGGAGCTGTTTTTT | TRBJ2-2 | NA | NA | TRBV24-1
CASNPRGKENEQFF | TGTGCCAGCAACCCTCGCGGGAAAGAGAATGAGCAGTTCTTC | TRBJ2-1 | NA | NA | TRBV28
CASSLAILYGYTF | TGTGCCAGCAGTTTAGCAATCCTCTATGGCTACACCTTC | TRBJ1-2 | NA | NA | TRBV28
CATSTLQGRGDTQYF | TGTGCCACCAGCACCCTACAGGGGAGGGGGGATACGCAGTATTTT | TRBJ2-3 | NA | NA | TRBV15
CASSLNLLNTGELFF | TGTGCCAGCAGTTTGAACCTTCTGAACACCGGGGAGCTGTTTTTT | TRBJ2-2 | NA | NA | TRBV6-2/TRBV6-3
CASSAEGGADEAFF | TGTGCCAGCAGCGCGGAAGGGGGCGCGGATGAAGCTTTCTTT | TRBJ1-1 | TRBD1 | NA | TRBV9
CASSQWTGLGTEAFF | TGTGCCAGCAGCCAATGGACAGGGTTGGGCACTGAAGCTTTCTTT | TRBJ1-1 | TRBD1 | NA | TRBV14
CASSIPGDTEAFF | TGTGCCAGTAGTATCCCCGGGGACACTGAAGCTTTCTTT | TRBJ1-1 | NA | NA | TRBV19
CASSLVRREDYEQYF | TGCGCCAGCAGCTTGGTCCGGCGGGAGGACTACGAGCAGTACTTC | TRBJ2-7 | TRBD2 | NA | TRBV5-1
CASSPGTASGNTIYF | TGTGCCAGCAGCCCCGGGACAGCTTCTGGAAACACCATATATTTT | TRBJ1-3 | TRBD1 | NA | TRBV6-5
CASSPGLAGETQYF | TGCGCCAGCAGCCCGGGACTAGCGGGAGAGACCCAGTACTTC | TRBJ2-5 | TRBD2 | NA | TRBV5-1
CASERGLLETQYF | TGTGCCAGCGAACGGGGTCTTCTAGAGACCCAGTACTTC | TRBJ2-5 | NA | NA | TRBV6-5
CASSLLGRNTEAFF | TGTGCCAGCAGTTTACTCGGACGGAACACTGAAGCTTTCTTT | TRBJ1-1 | NA | NA | TRBV27